This passage covers 28 T cell receptor beta chains from one sample sequenced in a study of T cells in Graves' hyperthyroidism and ophthalmopathy. Researchers amplified the TCR beta CDR3 regions from RNA transcripts. Primed by the HTBI set, a first-round RT-PCR was run on the TCR CDR3. Via MiXCR, TCRdb re-called the multiplex PCR reads, giving one row per CDR3 protein. The sample has a few hundred thousand distinct CDR3 sequences; 15% to 18% are singletons. The sequenced sample was blood. The receptors were gathered from a woman aged 18-35 years with Graves' hyperthyroidism.

This chain joins TRBV11-2 and TRBJ2-3; 10 positions agree with TRBD2. CDR1 is SGHAT, CDR2 FQNNGV, per germline. J was trimmed by 10 bases and V by 0 bases; bases with no gene match: 10. The CDR3 has 16 amino acids. The CDR3 protein is CASSLEASGSKASQYF. The CDR3 DNA sequence: TGTGCCAGCAGCTTAGAGGCTAGCGGGAGTAAGGCGTCGCAGTATTTT.

On this clonotype: The junction departs from the called germline gene at one end, perhaps through a read error. The chain carries TRBV29-1 and TRBJ2-1; possibly TRBD1 for D (6 bases). This CDR3 has 11 residues. Germline CDR1 and CDR2: SQVTM and ANQGSEA. DNA of the CDR3: TGCAGCGTTGAAGTACTGGGTCTAGGGGGCTTC. It is translated as CSVEVLGLGGF.

The rearrangement links TRBV19 to TRBJ2-3; 14 bases are a match to TRBD2. Trimming removed 6 bases from V and 6 bases from J; junction bases left unmatched: 20. Germline CDR1 is LNHDA and CDR2 is SQIVND (reference sequence). The CDR3 contains 20 residues. CDR3 nucleotide sequence: TGTGCCAGTAGCATATACACCACGGGACTAGCGGGAGTAGCCTCGGATACGCAGTATTTT. It encodes CASSIYTTGLAGVASDTQYF.

J is TRBJ1-1 and V is TRBV29-1; D is unresolved. The CDR3 covers 13 residues. V was pared by 3 bases and J by 1 base, with 9 bases between. Germline values: CDR1 SQVTM, CDR2 ANQGSEA. CDR3 region: CSVDRVRNTEAFF. CDR3 DNA: TGCAGCGTTGACCGGGTTCGGAACACTGAAGCTTTCTTT.

As to this clonotype: This may arise from a read error, as a much more abundant clone is one base away. The rearrangement joins TRBV29-1 to TRBJ1-1; 9 bases align to TRBD1. J gave up 6 bases and V 3 bases, and 5 bases lay outside the gene matches. Per the germline V gene, CDR1 is SQVTM and CDR2 is ANQGSEA. CDR3 length: 13 amino acids. The CDR3: CSVDTGGRAEAFF. The CDR3 DNA sequence: TGCAGCGTTGATACAGGGGGCCGCGCTGAAGCTTTCTTT.

This clonotype was detected many times. This chain links TRBV7-9 with TRBJ1-2; no clear D gene. The CDR3 contains 13 residues. Between the trimmed V and J ends, which lost 1 base and 8 bases, there was a span of 11 bases. Looked up from germline, CDR1 is SEHNR and CDR2 is FQNEAQ (reference sequence). CDR3 residues: CASSLERVQGYTF. The CDR3 DNA reads TGTGCCAGCAGCTTAGAGAGGGTACAAGGCTACACCTTC.

There are a few counts of this clonotype. The chain is built from TRBV29-1 and TRBJ1-2; D is possibly TRBD1 (5 bases). Germline V lookup: CDR1 SQVTM, CDR2 ANQGSEA. This CDR3 region has 15 residues. The V and J ends lost 0 bases and 7 bases respectively, with 18 bases between them. The CDR3 sequence is CSVEDLRGSFFGYTF. The CDR3 nucleotides read TGCAGCGTTGAAGACCTTAGGGGTTCATTTTTTGGCTACACCTTC.

This clonotype was counted many times. The chain has TRBV6-1 and TRBJ2-7; D unresolved. Between the trimmed V and J ends, which lost 7 bases and 3 bases, there was a span of 28 bases. This CDR3 contains 18 residues. From germline, CDR1 is MNHNS and CDR2 SASEGT. The CDR3 loop reads CASTPPRVPNPKGYEQYF. The DNA for the CDR3 is TGTGCCAGCACCCCCCCAAGGGTCCCGAACCCAAAAGGCTACGAGCAGTACTTC.

The chain recombines TRBV12-3 or TRBV12-4 with TRBJ2-1, with TRBD1 as a possible D gene (5 bases). Trimming pared 7 bases from V and 6 bases from J, leaving 22 bases between. The CDR3 runs 16 residues. CDR3 nucleotide sequence: TGTGCCAGCAATTGGTCTGGGCAGGGAACCCGCAATGAGCAGTTCTTC. This gives the protein CASNWSGQGTRNEQFF.

This clonotype has at least ten counts. The rearrangement links TRBV6-2 or TRBV6-3 to TRBJ2-3; the D is unclear. CDR3 length equals 14 residues. The germline V gene encodes CDR1 MNHEY and CDR2 SVGEGT. Trimming left V 1 base short and J 6 bases short, with 11 bases between. CDR3 residues: CASSYFPRDDTQYF. CDR3 bases: TGTGCCAGCAGTTACTTTCCCAGAGACGATACGCAGTATTTT.

This clonotype was found a few times. J is TRBJ2-2 and V is TRBV7-2; tentative D call: TRBD2 (7 bases). Trimming left V 5 bases short and J 4 bases short, with 17 bases between. In germline, CDR1 is SGHTA, CDR2 FQGNSA. CDR3 length: 16 residues. The CDR3 here is CASSITTGRGTGELFF. The CDR3 DNA reads as TGTGCCAGCAGCATCACAACAGGGAGGGGCACCGGGGAGCTGTTTTTT.

There are many counts of this clonotype. The gene calls are TRBV2 and TRBJ2-5; D perhaps matches TRBD1 (6 bases). Germline V lookup: CDR1 SNHLY, CDR2 FYNNEI. Trimming pared 6 bases from V and 2 bases from J, leaving 16 bases between. This CDR3 has 15 amino acids. CDR3 loop: CASSADRLLQETQYF. The CDR3 DNA sequence: TGTGCCAGCAGCGCTGACAGGCTACTTCAAGAGACCCAGTACTTC. Using reference TRBV2 and TRBJ2-5 for the parts outside the CDR3, the full variable domain is EPEVTQTPSHQVTQMGQEVILRCVPISNHLYFYWYRQILGQKVEFLVSFYNNEISEKSEIFDDQFSVERPDGSNFTLKIRSTKLEDSAMYFCASSADRLLQETQYFGPGTRLLVL.

This clonotype appeared many times. This chain uses TRBV12-3 or TRBV12-4 with TRBJ2-7; D possibly matches TRBD1 or TRBD2 (5 bases each). The CDR3 consists of 18 residues. V was pared by 2 bases and J by 3 bases, with 23 bases between. CDR3 DNA sequence: TGTGCCAGCAGTTTAAGGACATGGGGACGACGGGGAGTCTACGAGCAGTACTTC. Its translation is CASSLRTWGRRGVYEQYF.

This clonotype has ten or more counts. This sequence joins TRBV27 and TRBJ2-7; the D is unclear. V was trimmed by 0 bases and J by 0 bases, leaving 6 bases between them. Germline loops: CDR1 MNHEY, CDR2 SMNVEV (reference sequence). The CDR3 is 14 amino acids. The CDR3 sequence: CASSLSGLSYEQYF. The CDR3 bases are TGTGCCAGCAGTTTATCTGGGCTCTCCTACGAGCAGTACTTC.

The table lists this clonotype with many counts. The chain couples TRBV20-1 to TRBJ2-3, with 7 bases matching TRBD1. CDR1 DFQATT and CDR2 SNEGSKA come from the germline V gene (reference sequence). The CDR3 has 13 amino acids. V dropped 6 bases and J dropped 6; count of bases not matched to a gene: 9. The CDR3 loop is CSATQAGGDTQYF. The CDR3 nucleotides are TGCAGTGCCACACAGGCAGGGGGTGATACGCAGTATTTT.

With regard to this clonotype: One junction end disagrees with the germline gene, perhaps due to a read error. J is TRBJ2-2 and V is TRBV7-8; D remains ambiguous. The CDR3 has 14 amino acids. The germline V gene has CDR1 SGHVS and CDR2 FQNEAQ. CDR3 DNA sequence: TGCGCCAGCAGCCAGAGAAGGGACACCGGGGAGCTGTTTTTT. Its protein is CASSQRRDTGELFF.

This clonotype was seen many times. The gene calls are TRBV12-3 or TRBV12-4 and TRBJ1-1; D might be TRBD1 (5 bases). The CDR3 extends over 15 amino acids. Trimming removed 2 bases from V and 5 bases from J, with 15 bases in between. The CDR3 DNA is TGTGCCAGCAGTTTATTGTGGGGCGGGGGTACTGAAGCTTTCTTT. Protein sequence: CASSLLWGGGTEAFF.

CDR3 in DNA: TGCGCCAGCAGCGGGACCGTCGTAGGGACCCAGTACTTC. Translating gives CASSGTVVGTQYF. The chain uses TRBV10-1 and TRBJ2-5; TRBD1 or TRBD2 may be the D gene (5 bases each). Germline CDR1 and CDR2: WNHNN and SYGVQD (reference sequence). V lost 6 bases to trimming and J lost 7 bases, with 15 bases between them. This CDR3 has 13 residues.

This clonotype was seen a handful of times. The chain uses TRBV5-6 and TRBJ2-7; no reliable D call. The CDR3 length is 13 residues. Trimming took 4 bases from V and 4 from J, leaving 12 bases between them. The germline CDR1 and CDR2 sequences are SGHDT and YYEEEE. The DNA for the CDR3 is TGTGCCAGCAGCCTTGTTTACAGTTACGAGCAGTACTTC. Translated: CASSLVYSYEQYF.

This clonotype was observed at least ten times. The rearrangement uses TRBV12-3 or TRBV12-4 and TRBJ2-1, with D hard to call. This CDR3 region has 14 residues. V lost 5 bases and J 0 bases, leaving 8 bases between the germline ends. The CDR3 DNA reads as TGTGCCAGCAGTCCAGTTAGCTCCTACAATGAGCAGTTCTTC. Protein sequence: CASSPVSSYNEQFF.

This sequence joins TRBV20-1 and TRBJ2-1; 15 bases are a match to TRBD2. The CDR3 runs to 20 residues. Trimming at V came to 3 bases and at J to 3 bases, leaving 15 bases not matched to a gene. Germline values: CDR1 DFQATT, CDR2 SNEGSKA (reference sequence). Here the CDR3 reads CSARTGIGLAGGTHYNEQFF. The CDR3 region has the DNA TGCAGTGCTAGGACCGGGATCGGACTAGCGGGAGGGACTCACTACAATGAGCAGTTCTTC.

This chain uses TRBV28 with TRBJ1-1; D remains ambiguous. Deletions cut 3 bases from V and 7 bases from J, with 15 bases between. Germline values: CDR1 MDHEN, CDR2 SYDVKM. This CDR3 has 14 amino acids. CDR3 nucleotides: TGTGCCAGCAGTTTGTTAGTTAAACAGATTGAAGCTTTCTTT. Translation gives CASSLLVKQIEAFF.

This clonotype was observed a few times. A much bigger clone sits one base away, suggesting this may be a read error. The V and J genes are TRBV28 and TRBJ2-5; 12 bases match TRBD1. From germline, CDR1 is MDHEN and CDR2 SYDVKM. The CDR3 consists of 19 residues. The CDR3 nucleotides read TGTGCCAGCAGTCTGCTGTTTCTGAGGGGACAGGGGGCCCAAGGGACCCAGTACTTC. It translates to CASSLLFLRGQGAQGTQYF.

The CDR3 sequence: CASSLWDRGQETQYF. The CDR3 DNA reads as TGCGCCAGCAGCTTGTGGGACAGGGGCCAAGAGACCCAGTACTTC. This chain links TRBV5-1 with TRBJ2-5; 10 nucleotides match TRBD1. V shed 1 base, J shed 1 base, and the junction held 1 base outside the gene matches. This CDR3 spans 15 amino acids. In germline, CDR1 is SGHRS, CDR2 YFSETQ. The variable domain in full, with the rest retrieved from reference TRBV5-1 and TRBJ2-5, is KAGVTQTPRYLIKTRGQQVTLSCSPISGHRSVSWYQQTPGQGLQFLFEYFSETQRNKGNFPGRFSGRQFSNSRSEMNVSTLELGDSALYLCASSLWDRGQETQYFGPGTRLLVL.

The count of this clonotype is one. The chain couples TRBV6-5 to TRBJ1-4, with D possibly being TRBD1 (5 bases). Trimming cost V 5 bases and J 7 bases, with 20 bases left between them. Germline V CDR1 and CDR2: MNHEY, SVGAGI. This CDR3 is 16 amino acids long. CDR3 protein: CASSTDRLDSREKLFF. The CDR3 DNA reads as TGTGCCAGCAGTACCGACAGACTCGACTCCCGTGAAAAACTGTTTTTT.

This clonotype was observed a handful of times. The rearrangement uses TRBV29-1 and TRBJ2-7; D is uncertain. The V gene's germline CDR1 is SQVTM and CDR2 ANQGSEA. The CDR3 covers 14 residues. The V and J ends lost 1 base and 2 bases respectively, with 12 bases between them. DNA for the CDR3: TGCAGCGTTGAAGTTCAGGCCTTACCCTACGAGCAGTACTTC. It yields the protein CSVEVQALPYEQYF.

This clonotype showed up just a few times. The chain carries TRBV10-3 and TRBJ1-1; D is uncertain. The CDR3 runs to 13 residues. The germline V gene encodes CDR1 ENHRY and CDR2 SYGVKD. V was shortened by 10 bases and J by 4 bases, with 16 bases between the two germline ends. CDR3 protein: CATEALRGTEAFF. The DNA for the CDR3 is TGTGCCACCGAAGCCCTCCGGGGCACTGAAGCTTTCTTT.

Many counts were recorded for this clonotype. This chain links TRBV28 with TRBJ1-5; weak D call: TRBD1 (5 bases). Germline V gene lookup returns CDR1 MDHEN and CDR2 SYDVKM. V was trimmed by 7 bases and J by 5 bases, leaving 15 bases between them. The CDR3 loop spans 14 amino acids. The CDR3 DNA sequence: TGTGCCAGCACCCTCTTCAGGGCCGATCAGCCCCAGCATTTT. The encoded protein is CASTLFRADQPQHF. The whole variable domain, filled in from reference TRBV28 and TRBJ1-5, reads DVKVTQSSRYLVKRTGEKVFLECVQDMDHENMFWYRQDPGLGLRLIYFSYDVKMKEKGDIPEGYSVSREKKERFSLILESASTNQTSMYLCASTLFRADQPQHFGDGTRLSIL.